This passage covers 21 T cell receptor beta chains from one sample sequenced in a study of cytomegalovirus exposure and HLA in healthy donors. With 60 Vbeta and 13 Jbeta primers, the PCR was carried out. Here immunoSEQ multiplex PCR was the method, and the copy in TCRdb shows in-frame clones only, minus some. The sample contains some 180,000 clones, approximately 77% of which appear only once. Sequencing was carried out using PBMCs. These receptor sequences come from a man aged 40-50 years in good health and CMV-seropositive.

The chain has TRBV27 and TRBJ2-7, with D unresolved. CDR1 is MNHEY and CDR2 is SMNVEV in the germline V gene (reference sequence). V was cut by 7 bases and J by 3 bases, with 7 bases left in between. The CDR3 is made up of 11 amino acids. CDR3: CASTDNYEQYF. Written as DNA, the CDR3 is TGTGCCAGCACAGACAACTACGAGCAGTACTTC.

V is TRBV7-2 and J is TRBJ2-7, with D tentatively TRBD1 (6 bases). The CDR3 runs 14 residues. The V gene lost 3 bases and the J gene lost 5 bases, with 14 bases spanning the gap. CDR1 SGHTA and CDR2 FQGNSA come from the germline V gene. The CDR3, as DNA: TGTGCCAGCAGCTTTTCTACAGGGTTCGACGAGCAGTACTTC. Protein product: CASSFSTGFDEQYF.

CDR3 loop: CASSPGTGNPYEQYF. The CDR3, as DNA: TGTGCCAGCAGTCCTGGGACAGGGAATCCCTACGAGCAGTACTTC. The genes are TRBV28 and TRBJ2-7; TRBD1 aligns across 9 bases. V gave up 5 bases and J gave up 2 bases; unmatched junction bases: 7. The V gene's germline CDR1 is MDHEN and CDR2 SYDVKM. This CDR3 contains 15 residues.

CDR3 nucleotides: TGCGCCAGCAGCTTGGGCTCCAGCGGGAGGGCAAATGAGCAGTTCTTC. Translation: CASSLGSSGRANEQFF. The rearrangement joins TRBV5-1 to TRBJ2-1; TRBD2 agrees at 10 bases. The junction had 7 bases not matched to a gene; V was cut back by 0 bases and J by 7 bases. CDR3 length: 16 amino acids. Germline CDR1 and CDR2: SGHRS and YFSETQ.

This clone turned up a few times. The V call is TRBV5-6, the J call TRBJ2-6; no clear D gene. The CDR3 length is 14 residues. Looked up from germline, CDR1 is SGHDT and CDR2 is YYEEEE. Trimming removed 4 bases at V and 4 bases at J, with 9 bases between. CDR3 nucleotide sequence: TGTGCCAGCAGCACGTACGGGGGGGCCAACGTCCTGACTTTC. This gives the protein CASSTYGGANVLTF. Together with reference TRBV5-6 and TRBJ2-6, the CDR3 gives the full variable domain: DAGVTQSPTHLIKTRGQQVTLRCSPKSGHDTVSWYQQALGQGPQFIFQYYEEEERQRGNFPDRFSGHQFPNYSSELNVNALLLGDSALYLCASSTYGGANVLTFGAGSRLTVL.

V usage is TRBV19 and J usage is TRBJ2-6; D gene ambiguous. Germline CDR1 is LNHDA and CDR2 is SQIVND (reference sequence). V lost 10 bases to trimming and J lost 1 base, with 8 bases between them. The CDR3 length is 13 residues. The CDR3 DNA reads TGTGCCACGAGCCGTTCTGGGGCCAACGTCCTGACTTTC. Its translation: CATSRSGANVLTF.

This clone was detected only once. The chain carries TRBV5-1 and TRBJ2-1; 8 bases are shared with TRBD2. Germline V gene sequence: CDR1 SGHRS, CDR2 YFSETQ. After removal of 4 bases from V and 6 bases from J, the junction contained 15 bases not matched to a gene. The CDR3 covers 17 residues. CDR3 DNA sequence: TGCGCCAGCAGCCTCATCCTAGGACTAGCCGGGGGCAATGAGCAGTTCTTC. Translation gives CASSLILGLAGGNEQFF.

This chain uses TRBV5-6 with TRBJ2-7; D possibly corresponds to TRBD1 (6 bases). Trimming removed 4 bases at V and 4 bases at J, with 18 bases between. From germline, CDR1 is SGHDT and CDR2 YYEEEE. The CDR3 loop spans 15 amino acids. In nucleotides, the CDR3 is TGTGCCAGCAGCCCGGGGAACAGGGCTCGGTACGAGCAGTACTTC. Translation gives CASSPGNRARYEQYF.

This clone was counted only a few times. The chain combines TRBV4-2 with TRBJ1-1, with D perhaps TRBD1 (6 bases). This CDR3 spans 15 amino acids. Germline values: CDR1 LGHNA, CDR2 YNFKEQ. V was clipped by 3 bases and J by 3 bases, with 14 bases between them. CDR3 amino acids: CASSHGGGAHTEAFF. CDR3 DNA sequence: TGTGCCAGCAGCCATGGAGGGGGGGCGCACACTGAAGCTTTCTTT.

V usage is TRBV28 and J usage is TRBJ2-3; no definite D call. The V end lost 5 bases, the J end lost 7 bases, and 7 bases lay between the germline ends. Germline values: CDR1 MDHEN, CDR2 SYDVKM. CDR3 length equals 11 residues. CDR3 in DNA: TGTGCCAGCAGTCTCCTTAATACGCAGTATTTT. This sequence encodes CASSLLNTQYF.

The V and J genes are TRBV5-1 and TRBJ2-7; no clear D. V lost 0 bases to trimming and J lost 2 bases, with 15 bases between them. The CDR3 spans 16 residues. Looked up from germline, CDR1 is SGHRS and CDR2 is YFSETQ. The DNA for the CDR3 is TGCGCCAGCAGCTTGGCCGGTACTGTTTCTCCCTACGAGCAGTACTTC. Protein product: CASSLAGTVSPYEQYF.

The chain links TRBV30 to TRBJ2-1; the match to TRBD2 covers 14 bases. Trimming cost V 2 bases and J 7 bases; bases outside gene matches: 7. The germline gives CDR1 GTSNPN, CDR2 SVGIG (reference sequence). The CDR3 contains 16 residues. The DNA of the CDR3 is TGTGCCTGGAGTACTGGGACTAGCGGGAGATTAAATGAGCAGTTCTTC. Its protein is CAWSTGTSGRLNEQFF. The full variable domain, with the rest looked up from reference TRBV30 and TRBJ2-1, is SQTIHQWPATLVQPVGSPLSLECTVEGTSNPNLYWYRQAAGRGLQLLFYSVGIGQISSEVPQNLSASRPQDRQFILSSKKLLLSDSGFYLCAWSTGTSGRLNEQFFGPGTRLTVL.

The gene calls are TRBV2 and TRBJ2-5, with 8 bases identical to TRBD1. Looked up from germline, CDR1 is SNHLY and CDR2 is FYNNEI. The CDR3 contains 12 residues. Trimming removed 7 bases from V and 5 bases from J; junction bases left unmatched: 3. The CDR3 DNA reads TGTGCCAGCACAGGGGGCGGGGAGACCCAGTACTTC. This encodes CASTGGGETQYF.

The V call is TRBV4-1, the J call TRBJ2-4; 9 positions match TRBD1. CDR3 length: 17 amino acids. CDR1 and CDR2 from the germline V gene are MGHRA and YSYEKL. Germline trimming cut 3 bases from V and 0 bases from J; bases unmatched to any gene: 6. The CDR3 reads CASSQRDRAQAKNIQYF. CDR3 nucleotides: TGCGCCAGCAGCCAGAGGGACAGGGCGCAAGCCAAAAACATTCAGTACTTC.

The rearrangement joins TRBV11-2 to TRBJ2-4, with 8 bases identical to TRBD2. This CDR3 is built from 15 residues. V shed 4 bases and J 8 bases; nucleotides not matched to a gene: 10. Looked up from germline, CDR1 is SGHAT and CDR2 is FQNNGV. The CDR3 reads CASSSVAGRGDIQYF. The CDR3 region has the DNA TGTGCCAGCAGCTCCGTAGCGGGGCGTGGTGACATTCAGTACTTC.

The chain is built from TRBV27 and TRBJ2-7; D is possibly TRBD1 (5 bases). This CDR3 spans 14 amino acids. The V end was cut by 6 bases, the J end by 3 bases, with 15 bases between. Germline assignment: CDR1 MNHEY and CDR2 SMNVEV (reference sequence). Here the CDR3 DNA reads TGTGCCAGCAGCCCCGAAAGGGGCGGCTACGAGCAGTACTTC. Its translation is CASSPERGGYEQYF.

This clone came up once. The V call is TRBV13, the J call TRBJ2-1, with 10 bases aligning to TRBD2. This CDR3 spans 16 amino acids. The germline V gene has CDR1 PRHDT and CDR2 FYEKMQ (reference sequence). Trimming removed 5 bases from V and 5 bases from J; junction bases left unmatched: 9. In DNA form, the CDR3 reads TGTGCCAGCAGCCAGAAGCGGGGGGGCCTTAACAATGAGCAGTTCTTC. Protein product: CASSQKRGGLNNEQFF.

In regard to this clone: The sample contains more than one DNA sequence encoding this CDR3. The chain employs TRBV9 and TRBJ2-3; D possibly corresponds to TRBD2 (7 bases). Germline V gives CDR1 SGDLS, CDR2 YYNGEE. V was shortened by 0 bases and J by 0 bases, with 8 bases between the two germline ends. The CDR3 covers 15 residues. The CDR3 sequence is CASSVGGGSTDTQYF. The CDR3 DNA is TGTGCCAGCAGCGTAGGGGGGGGCAGCACAGATACGCAGTATTTT.

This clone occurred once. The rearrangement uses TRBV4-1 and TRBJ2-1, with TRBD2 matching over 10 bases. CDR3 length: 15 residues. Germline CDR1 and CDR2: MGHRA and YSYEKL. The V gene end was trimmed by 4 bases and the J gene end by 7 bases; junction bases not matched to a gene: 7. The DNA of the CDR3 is TGCGCCAGCAGCCGTTCCGGGACTAGCGAGAATGAGCAGTTCTTC. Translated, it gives CASSRSGTSENEQFF.

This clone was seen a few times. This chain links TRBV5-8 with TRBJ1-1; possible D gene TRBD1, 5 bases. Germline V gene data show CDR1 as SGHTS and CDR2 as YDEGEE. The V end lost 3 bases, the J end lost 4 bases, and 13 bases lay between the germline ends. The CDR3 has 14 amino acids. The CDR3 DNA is TGTGCCAGCAGCTGGGGCAGGAAAGCCACTGAAGCTTTCTTT. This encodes CASSWGRKATEAFF.

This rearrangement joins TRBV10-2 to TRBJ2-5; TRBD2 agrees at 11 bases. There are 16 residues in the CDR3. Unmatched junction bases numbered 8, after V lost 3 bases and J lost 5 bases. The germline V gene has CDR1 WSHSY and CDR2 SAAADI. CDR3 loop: CASSDRLAGGGETQYF. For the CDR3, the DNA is TGCGCCAGCAGTGATAGGCTAGCGGGGGGCGGGGAGACCCAGTACTTC.